This record concerns one TCR beta chain sequence. Its antigen remains unidentified. The sample comes from a study of shared clonotypes between healthy human individuals. Deletions cut 6 bases from V and 3 bases from J, with 15 bases between. This CDR3 has 14 residues. Germline CDR1 is MNHEY and CDR2 is SVGAGI. The naive CD8 population came from CD45RO-negative cells selected for CCR7, without terminally differentiated effector memory CD45RA+ cells. The deep-level immunoSEQ assay was used. Genomic DNA of every subset was divided equally among multiple immunoSEQ plates. Profiled with immunoSEQ multiplex PCR; TCRdb holds only in-frame clones, not every one. In the table there are over 2,000,000 clones, over 85% of which are singletons. Study-wide findings and caveats: Estimated richness values were generally larger in naive subsets than in memory subsets. Some naive CD4 clonotypes, 5% to 5.5%, turned up in common across four donors.

J is TRBJ2-7 and V is TRBV6-5; D assignment may be TRBD1 or TRBD2 (5 bases each). The specimen sequenced was naive CD8+ T cells from PBMCs. This TCR was sampled from a man in his late teens or twenties in good health. Some clones in this sample may be carry-over from other donors' samples. CDR3 nucleotide sequence: TGTGCCAGCAGATCAGGGCCGAGGGACTACGAGCAGTACTTC. It translates to CASRSGPRDYEQYF.